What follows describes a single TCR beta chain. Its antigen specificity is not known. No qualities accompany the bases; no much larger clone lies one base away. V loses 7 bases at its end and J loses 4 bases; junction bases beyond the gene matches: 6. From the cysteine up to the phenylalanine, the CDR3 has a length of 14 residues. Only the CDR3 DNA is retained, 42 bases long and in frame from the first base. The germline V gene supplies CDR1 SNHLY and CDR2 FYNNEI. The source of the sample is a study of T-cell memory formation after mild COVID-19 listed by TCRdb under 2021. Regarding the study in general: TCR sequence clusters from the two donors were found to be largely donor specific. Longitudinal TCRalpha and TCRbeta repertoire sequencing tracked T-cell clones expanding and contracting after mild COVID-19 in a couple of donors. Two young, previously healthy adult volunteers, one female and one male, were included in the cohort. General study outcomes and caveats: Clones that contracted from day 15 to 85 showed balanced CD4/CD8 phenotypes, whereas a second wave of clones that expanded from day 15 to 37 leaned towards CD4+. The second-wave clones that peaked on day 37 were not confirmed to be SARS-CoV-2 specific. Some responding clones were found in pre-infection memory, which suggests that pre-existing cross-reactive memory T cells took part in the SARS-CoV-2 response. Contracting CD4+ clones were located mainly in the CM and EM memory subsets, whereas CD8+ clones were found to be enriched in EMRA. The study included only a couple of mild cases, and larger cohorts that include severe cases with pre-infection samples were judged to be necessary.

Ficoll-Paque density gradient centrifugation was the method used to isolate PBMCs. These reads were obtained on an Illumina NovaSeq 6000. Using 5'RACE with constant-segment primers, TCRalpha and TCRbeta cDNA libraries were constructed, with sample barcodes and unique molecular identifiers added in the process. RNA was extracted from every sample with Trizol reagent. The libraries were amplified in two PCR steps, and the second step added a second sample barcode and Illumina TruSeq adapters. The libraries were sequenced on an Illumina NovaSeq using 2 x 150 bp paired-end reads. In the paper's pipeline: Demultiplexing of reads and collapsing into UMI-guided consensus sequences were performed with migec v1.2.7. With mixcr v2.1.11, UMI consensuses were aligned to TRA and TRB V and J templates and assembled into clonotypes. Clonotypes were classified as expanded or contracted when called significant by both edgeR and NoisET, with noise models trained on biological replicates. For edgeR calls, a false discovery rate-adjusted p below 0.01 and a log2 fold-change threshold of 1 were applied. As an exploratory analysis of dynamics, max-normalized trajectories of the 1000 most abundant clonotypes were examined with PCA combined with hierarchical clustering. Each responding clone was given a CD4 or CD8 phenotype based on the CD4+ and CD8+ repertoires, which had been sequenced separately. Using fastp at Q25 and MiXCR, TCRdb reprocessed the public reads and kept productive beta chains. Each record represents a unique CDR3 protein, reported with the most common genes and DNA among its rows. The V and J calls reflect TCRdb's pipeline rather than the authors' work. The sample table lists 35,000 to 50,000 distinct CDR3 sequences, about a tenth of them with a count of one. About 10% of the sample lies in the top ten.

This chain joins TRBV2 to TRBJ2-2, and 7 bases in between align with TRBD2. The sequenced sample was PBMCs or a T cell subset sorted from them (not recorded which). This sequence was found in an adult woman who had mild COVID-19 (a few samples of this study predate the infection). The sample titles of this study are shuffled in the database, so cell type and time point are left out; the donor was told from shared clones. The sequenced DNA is TGTGCCAGCATTTCGGGAGGCATCACCGGGGAGCTGTTTTTT. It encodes CASISGGITGELFF.